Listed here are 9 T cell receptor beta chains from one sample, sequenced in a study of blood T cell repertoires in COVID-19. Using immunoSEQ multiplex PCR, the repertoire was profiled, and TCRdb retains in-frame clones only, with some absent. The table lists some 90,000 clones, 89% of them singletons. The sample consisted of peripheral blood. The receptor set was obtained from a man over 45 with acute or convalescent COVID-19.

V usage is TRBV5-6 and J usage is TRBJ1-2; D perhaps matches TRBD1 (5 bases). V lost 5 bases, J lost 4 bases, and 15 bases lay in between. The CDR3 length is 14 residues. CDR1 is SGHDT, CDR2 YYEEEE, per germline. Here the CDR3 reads CASSWYTTGYGYTF. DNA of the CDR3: TGTGCCAGCAGTTGGTATACAACAGGCTATGGCTACACCTTC.

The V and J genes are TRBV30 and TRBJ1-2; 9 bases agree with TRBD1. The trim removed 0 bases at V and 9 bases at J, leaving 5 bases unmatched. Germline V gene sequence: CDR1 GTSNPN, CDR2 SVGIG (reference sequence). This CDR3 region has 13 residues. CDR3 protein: CAWSVDRGDRYTF. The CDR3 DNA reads TGTGCCTGGAGTGTCGACAGGGGGGATCGCTACACCTTC. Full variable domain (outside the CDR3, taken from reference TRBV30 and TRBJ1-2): SQTIHQWPATLVQPVGSPLSLECTVEGTSNPNLYWYRQAAGRGLQLLFYSVGIGQISSEVPQNLSASRPQDRQFILSSKKLLLSDSGFYLCAWSVDRGDRYTFGSGTRLTVV.

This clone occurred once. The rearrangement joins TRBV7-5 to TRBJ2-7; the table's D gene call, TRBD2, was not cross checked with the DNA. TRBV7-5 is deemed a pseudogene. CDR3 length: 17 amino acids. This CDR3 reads CARSFPGVLAGGQVQYV. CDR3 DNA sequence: TGTGCCAGAAGCTTCCCCGGTGTGCTAGCGGGGGGGCAAGTGCAGTACGTC.

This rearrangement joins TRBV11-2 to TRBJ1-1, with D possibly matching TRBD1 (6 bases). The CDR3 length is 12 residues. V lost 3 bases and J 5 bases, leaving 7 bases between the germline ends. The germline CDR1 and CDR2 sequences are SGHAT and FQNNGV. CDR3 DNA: TGTGCCAGCAGCTTTACAGGGACTGAAGCTTTCTTT. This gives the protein CASSFTGTEAFF.

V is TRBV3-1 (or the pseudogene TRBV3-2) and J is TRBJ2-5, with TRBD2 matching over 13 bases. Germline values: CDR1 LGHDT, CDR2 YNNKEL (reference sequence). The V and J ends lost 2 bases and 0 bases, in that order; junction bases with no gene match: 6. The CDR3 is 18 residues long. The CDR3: CASSQRLAGGLYQETQYF. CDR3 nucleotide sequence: TGTGCCAGCAGCCAACGACTAGCGGGGGGTTTGTACCAAGAGACCCAGTACTTC.

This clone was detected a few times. CDR3 coding DNA: TGTGCCAGCAGCTTGGTGGTGGGCAGGAACACTGAAGCTTTCTTT. Its protein is CASSLVVGRNTEAFF. The chain is built from TRBV5-8 and TRBJ1-1, with D unresolved. Per the germline V gene, CDR1 is SGHTS and CDR2 is YDEGEE. CDR3 length: 15 amino acids. Deletions cut 0 bases from V and 1 base from J, with 10 bases between.

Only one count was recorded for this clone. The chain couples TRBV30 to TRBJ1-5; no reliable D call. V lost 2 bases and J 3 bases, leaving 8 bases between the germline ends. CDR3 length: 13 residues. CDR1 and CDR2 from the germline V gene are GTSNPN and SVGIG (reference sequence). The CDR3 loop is CAWSLGVNQPQHF. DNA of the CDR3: TGTGCCTGGAGTTTGGGAGTCAATCAGCCCCAGCATTTT.

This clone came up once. This chain's CDR3 is CASRRRDRQGYGYTF. The CDR3 nucleotides read TGTGCCAGCCGGCGGAGGGACAGACAAGGCTATGGCTACACCTTC. The V gene is TRBV6-5, the J gene TRBJ1-2; 7 bases are shared with TRBD1. Germline trimming cut 8 bases from V and 4 bases from J; bases unmatched to any gene: 13. The germline gives CDR1 MNHEY, CDR2 SVGAGI. CDR3 length: 15 residues.

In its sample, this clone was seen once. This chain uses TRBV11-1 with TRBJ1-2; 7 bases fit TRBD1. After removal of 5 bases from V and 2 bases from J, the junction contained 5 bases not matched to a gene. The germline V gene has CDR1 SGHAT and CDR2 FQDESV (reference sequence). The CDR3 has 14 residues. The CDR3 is CASSQGGGNYGYTF. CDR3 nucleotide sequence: TGTGCCAGCAGCCAGGGGGGAGGCAACTATGGCTACACCTTC. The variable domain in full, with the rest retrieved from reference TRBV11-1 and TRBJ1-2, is EAEVAQSPRYKITEKSQAVAFWCDPISGHATLYWYRQILGQGPELLVQFQDESVVDDSQLPKDRFSAERLKGVDSTLKIQPAELGDSAMYLCASSQGGGNYGYTFGSGTRLTVV.